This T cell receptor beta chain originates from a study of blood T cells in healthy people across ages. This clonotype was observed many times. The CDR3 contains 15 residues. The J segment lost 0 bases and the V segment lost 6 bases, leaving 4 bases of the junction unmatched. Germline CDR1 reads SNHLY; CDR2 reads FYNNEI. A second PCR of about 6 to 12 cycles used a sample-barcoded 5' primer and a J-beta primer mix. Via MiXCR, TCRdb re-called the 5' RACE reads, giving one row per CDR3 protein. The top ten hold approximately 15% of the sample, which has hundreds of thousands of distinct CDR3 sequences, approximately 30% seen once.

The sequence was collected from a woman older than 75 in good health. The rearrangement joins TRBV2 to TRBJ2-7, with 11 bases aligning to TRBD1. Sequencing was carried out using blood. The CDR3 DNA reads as TGTGCCAGCAGCCAGGACAGGGGGCCCTCCTACGAGCAGTACTTC. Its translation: CASSQDRGPSYEQYF.